This T cell receptor (beta chain) was captured in a study of Tregs in tolerant kidney transplant recipients. General study results and limits: This study did not directly address biological reproducibility. Few patients were studied, so findings need validation in larger groups.

TCRdb keeps only in-frame clones here, not all; method: immunoSEQ multiplex PCR. The sample shows 110,000 or so clones, roughly 93% of them seen only once. With 9 bases clipped from V and 6 bases from J, the junction kept 13 bases outside the gene matches. The length of the CDR3 is 14 residues. In germline, CDR1 is SGHTS, CDR2 YDEGEE. Points on this clone: Its antigen is still unknown.

CD4+CD25+CD127- Tregs, CD4+CD25- non-Tregs, CD4 and CD8 cells were sorted. Sequences were obtained from CD4+ T cells from blood. This TCR came from a human donor in good health. The gene calls are TRBV5-8 and TRBJ2-7; 9 positions agree with TRBD1. CDR3 amino acids: CATAPRDRVREQYF. The DNA of the CDR3 is TGTGCCACCGCACCCCGGGACAGGGTTCGCGAGCAGTACTTC.